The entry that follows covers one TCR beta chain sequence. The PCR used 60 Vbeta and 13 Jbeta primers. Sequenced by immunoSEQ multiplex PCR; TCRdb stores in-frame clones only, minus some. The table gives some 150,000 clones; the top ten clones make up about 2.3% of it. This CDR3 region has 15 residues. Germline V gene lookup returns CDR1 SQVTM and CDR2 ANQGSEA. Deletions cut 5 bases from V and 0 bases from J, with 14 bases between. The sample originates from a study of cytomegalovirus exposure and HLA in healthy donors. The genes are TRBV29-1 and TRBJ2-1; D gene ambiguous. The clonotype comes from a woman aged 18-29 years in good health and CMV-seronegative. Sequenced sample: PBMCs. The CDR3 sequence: CSVSTGSSSYNEQFF. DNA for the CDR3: TGCAGCGTTTCCACCGGGTCGAGCTCCTACAATGAGCAGTTCTTC.